The 23 T cell receptor beta chains given below trace back to one sample, sequenced in a study of cytomegalovirus exposure and HLA in healthy donors. It was with 60 Vbeta and 13 Jbeta primers that the PCR ran. This table comes from immunoSEQ multiplex PCR, and its TCRdb copy is limited to in-frame clones, with some not included. The data contain 100,000 or so clones, around 76% of them singletons. Specimen: PBMCs. These TCRs come from a man aged 35-49 years in good health and CMV-seropositive.

V usage is TRBV19 and J usage is TRBJ1-2; a weak D match, TRBD1 (5 bases). The CDR3 is 16 amino acids. CDR1 LNHDA and CDR2 SQIVND come from the germline V gene (reference sequence). The V and J ends lost 6 bases and 2 bases respectively, with 19 bases between them. In DNA, the CDR3 is TGTGCCAGTAGATGGGGGGGGGTCACCCCCAACTATGGCTACACCTTC. This gives the protein CASRWGGVTPNYGYTF.

Of note for this clone: Germline is not matched at one junction end, which may reflect a read error. The J gene is TRBJ2-6, the V gene TRBV7-8; TRBD1 is a possible D gene (5 bases). This CDR3 region has 14 residues. Germline loops: CDR1 SGHVS, CDR2 FQNEAQ. The CDR3 DNA follows: TGTGCGATTTACATGGCAGCTGGGGCCAACGGCCTGACTTTC. Translated, it gives CAIYMAAGANGLTF.

The CDR3 region is CASSTSGSIVGYTF. DNA of the CDR3: TGTGCCAGCAGCACCTCCGGGAGTATCGTAGGCTACACCTTC. V is TRBV9 and J is TRBJ1-2; D is uncertain. Germline assignment: CDR1 SGDLS and CDR2 YYNGEE. The CDR3 loop spans 14 amino acids. V dropped 4 bases and J dropped 8 bases, with 18 bases sitting between them.

This chain links TRBV6-4 with TRBJ1-5; no clear D. The germline V gene has CDR1 MRHNA and CDR2 SNTAGT. This CDR3 contains 12 residues. The germline V and J ends were trimmed by 5 bases and 12 bases, with 14 bases remaining between them. CDR3 DNA sequence: TGTGCCAGCAGTTCCGGGAACCGGGGCCAGCATTTT. Translation: CASSSGNRGQHF.

The CDR3 nucleotides read TGCGCCAGCAGCCGACTAGCGGGAGTCCCAGATACGCAGTATTTT. Its translation: CASSRLAGVPDTQYF. This rearrangement joins TRBV4-3 to TRBJ2-3, with 12 bases identical to TRBD2. The CDR3 runs to 15 residues. V was clipped by 4 bases and J by 4 bases; unmatched bases: 3. Germline CDR1 is LGHNA and CDR2 is YSLEER.

The CDR3 region is CASSEPGTGNTIYF. CDR3 bases: TGTGCCAGCAGCGAACCGGGGACTGGAAACACCATATATTTT. The V and J genes are TRBV9 and TRBJ1-3; D ambiguous. V shed 3 bases and J shed 2 bases, with 9 bases lying between them. The CDR3 spans 14 residues. Germline loops: CDR1 SGDLS, CDR2 YYNGEE.

This rearrangement joins TRBV4-2 to TRBJ2-5, with 14 bases identical to TRBD2. Trimming took 1 base from V and 2 from J; bases not matched to a gene: 3. In germline, CDR1 is LGHNA, CDR2 YNFKEQ. There are 17 residues in the CDR3. The CDR3 DNA sequence: TGTGCCAGCAGCCAAGGCGGGACTAGCGGGGGACAAGAGACCCAGTACTTC. It specifies CASSQGGTSGGQETQYF.

The chain has TRBV7-6 and TRBJ2-3; D gene unclear. Germline CDR1 SGHVS, CDR2 FNYEAQ. The germline V and J ends were trimmed by 4 bases and 1 base, with 9 bases remaining between them. CDR3 length: 14 residues. CDR3 region: CASSYLQGTDTQYF. Written as DNA, the CDR3 is TGTGCCAGCAGCTACCTTCAGGGCACAGATACGCAGTATTTT.

This chain connects TRBV28 to TRBJ2-5; TRBD1 matches 10 bases. V lost 2 bases, J lost 3 bases, and 6 bases stayed unmatched. CDR1 is MDHEN and CDR2 is SYDVKM in the germline V gene. This CDR3 spans 16 amino acids. The DNA for the CDR3 is TGTGCCAGCAGTTTAGTTTTGGGGACAGGGGAAGAGACCCAGTACTTC. Its protein is CASSLVLGTGEETQYF.

The CDR3 region has the DNA TGCAGCGTTACGGACAGCCAAGAGACCCAGTACTTC. Residues: CSVTDSQETQYF. The chain employs TRBV29-1 and TRBJ2-5; D might be TRBD1 (6 bases). From germline, CDR1 is SQVTM and CDR2 ANQGSEA. This CDR3 region has 12 residues. Trimming shortened V by 5 bases and J by 1 base, and 8 bases separated the two germline ends. Variable domain in full (rest from reference TRBV29-1 and TRBJ2-5): SAVISQKPSRDICQRGTSLTIQCQVDSQVTMMFWYRQQPGQSLTLIATANQGSEATYESGFVIDKFPISRPNLTFSTLTVSNMSPEDSSIYLCSVTDSQETQYFGPGTRLLVL.

The chain carries TRBV6-1 and TRBJ1-2, with a tentative D call TRBD1 (6 bases). The CDR3 runs 15 residues. Germline lookup yields CDR1 MNHNS and CDR2 SASEGT. Trimming pared 6 bases from V and 1 base from J, leaving 15 bases between. This CDR3 reads CASSQMRTVNYGYTF. In DNA, the CDR3 is TGTGCCAGCAGCCAAATGAGGACAGTTAACTATGGCTACACCTTC.

This clone has a single count. This chain connects TRBV18 to TRBJ2-1; 11 bases map to TRBD2. Germline values: CDR1 KGHSH, CDR2 LQKENI. This CDR3 has 15 amino acids. The junction had 4 bases not matched to a gene; V was cut back by 6 bases and J by 3 bases. The CDR3 DNA is TGTGCCAGCTCTCCGACTAGCGGGGACTACAATGAGCAGTTCTTC. Translating it yields CASSPTSGDYNEQFF.

The chain recombines TRBV5-4 with TRBJ2-7, with 8 positions matching TRBD2. Trimming removed 3 bases from V and 6 bases from J; junction bases left unmatched: 11. Germline values: CDR1 SGHNT, CDR2 YYREEE (reference sequence). This CDR3 comprises 15 residues. CDR3 DNA: TGTGCCAGCAGCTGGAAGACGGGACTAGGATCCGAGCAGTACTTC. Its protein is CASSWKTGLGSEQYF.

A note on this clone: A read error may produce the germline difference seen at one junction end. The rearrangement uses TRBV9 and TRBJ2-6; D may be TRBD2 (7 bases). CDR3 size: 17 residues. Germline V gives CDR1 SGDLS, CDR2 YYNGEE. DNA for the CDR3: TGTGCCAGCAGCGTAGGCGGGGGCGGGGCTGGGGCCAACGGCCTGACTTTC. Amino acids: CASSVGGGGAGANGLTF.

The rearrangement joins TRBV5-1 to TRBJ1-5, with D possibly matching TRBD1 (6 bases). The germline CDR1 and CDR2 sequences are SGHRS and YFSETQ. Trimming took 7 bases from V and 1 from J, leaving 15 bases between them. CDR3 length equals 15 residues. The chain's CDR3 is CASYGTQGSNQPQHF. CDR3 bases: TGCGCCAGCTACGGAACCCAGGGGAGCAATCAGCCCCAGCATTTT.

This rearrangement joins TRBV27 to TRBJ2-7, with D possibly matching TRBD2 (5 bases). Germline loops: CDR1 MNHEY, CDR2 SMNVEV (reference sequence). This CDR3 spans 14 amino acids. Trimming took 3 bases from V and 2 from J, leaving 11 bases between them. For the CDR3, the DNA is TGTGCCAGCAGTTTTGTCTCGGGGACCTACGAGCAGTACTTC. Protein sequence: CASSFVSGTYEQYF.

The rearrangement uses TRBV6-5 and TRBJ1-5, with a weak D call TRBD1 (6 bases). The CDR3 has 12 amino acids. Germline V gene lookup returns CDR1 MNHEY and CDR2 SVGAGI. V lost 6 bases and J lost 6, with 9 bases in between. In DNA, the CDR3 is TGTGCCAGCAGCACAGGGACTCAGCCCCAGCATTTT. It specifies CASSTGTQPQHF.

This rearrangement joins TRBV13 to TRBJ2-3; the match to TRBD2 covers 12 bases. CDR3 length: 17 residues. Unmatched junction bases numbered 3, after V lost 0 bases and J lost 2 bases. Germline V lookup: CDR1 PRHDT, CDR2 FYEKMQ (reference sequence). This CDR3 is CASSLGLAGGVTDTQYF. Here the CDR3 DNA reads TGTGCCAGCAGCTTAGGCCTAGCGGGGGGGGTCACAGATACGCAGTATTTT.

The chain carries TRBV4-2 and TRBJ1-1; the match to TRBD1 covers 8 bases. Germline trimming cut 2 bases from V and 0 bases from J; bases unmatched to any gene: 5. Germline-derived CDR1 and CDR2 are LGHNA and YNFKEQ. CDR3 length equals 16 residues. The CDR3 nucleotides are TGTGCCAGCAGCCAACAGGGGGCCGGTATGAACACTGAAGCTTTCTTT. It encodes CASSQQGAGMNTEAFF.

The chain links TRBV27 to TRBJ2-7; TRBD1 matches at 10 bases. The trim removed 3 bases at V and 2 bases at J, leaving 13 bases unmatched. The germline CDR1 and CDR2 sequences are MNHEY and SMNVEV (reference sequence). The CDR3 loop spans 18 amino acids. CDR3 protein: CASSLTGGVRVEAYEQYF. CDR3 nucleotide sequence: TGTGCCAGCAGTTTGACAGGGGGCGTACGAGTGGAGGCCTACGAGCAGTACTTC.

The V call is TRBV9, the J call TRBJ1-2; D is possibly TRBD1 (6 bases). The CDR3 is 13 residues long. V lost 0 bases to trimming and J lost 8 bases, with 11 bases between them. Per the germline V gene, CDR1 is SGDLS and CDR2 is YYNGEE. Here the CDR3 reads CASSVESGGGYTF. For the CDR3, the DNA is TGTGCCAGCAGCGTAGAGTCGGGGGGCGGCTACACCTTC.

V and J are TRBV28 and TRBJ2-5; the match to TRBD2 covers 7 bases. The end of the DNA is better explained by TRBJ2-7, so the J call may be wrong. This CDR3 is 14 amino acids long. CDR1 and CDR2 from the germline V gene are MDHEN and SYDVKM. The CDR3 DNA is TGTGCCAGCAGTTTACCGGGGACTATTTACGAGCAGTACTTC. This sequence encodes CASSLPGTIYEQYF.

V usage is TRBV27 and J usage is TRBJ2-3; 12 bases agree with TRBD2. Per the germline V gene, CDR1 is MNHEY and CDR2 is SMNVEV (reference sequence). With V trimmed by 7 bases and J by 3 bases, 5 bases remained unmatched. The CDR3 has 15 amino acids. The CDR3 DNA follows: TGTGCCAGCAACCTACTAGCGGGGGGTACAGATACGCAGTATTTT. Its protein is CASNLLAGGTDTQYF.